One sample yielded the 18 T cell receptor beta chains listed below, sequenced in a study of spatial heterogeneity in lung cancer. TCRdb processed the 5' RACE reads anew with MiXCR; each CDR3 protein has one entry. The sample lists approximately 9,300 distinct CDR3 sequences, over 6% seen once, with over 25% in the top ten. Specified time point: sample taken at primary tumor resection. Sequenced material: normal lung tissue next to the tumor, taken at surgery. The receptors were sampled from a male donor with early-stage non-small cell lung cancer.

This clonotype was observed many times. V and J are TRBV7-9 and TRBJ2-3; D may correspond to TRBD1 or TRBD2 (5 bases each). The CDR3 covers 16 residues. Germline V gene sequence: CDR1 SEHNR, CDR2 FQNEAQ (reference sequence). V shed 5 bases and J shed 0 bases, with 15 bases lying between them. CDR3 protein: CASSDGTFVSTDTQYF. The CDR3 DNA reads as TGTGCCAGCAGCGACGGGACCTTCGTGAGCACAGATACGCAGTATTTT.

This clonotype showed up just a few times. A much larger clone lies a single base off, so this may be a read error. The rearrangement joins TRBV20-1 to TRBJ2-1; 12 nucleotides line up with TRBD2. This CDR3 region has 18 residues. The V gene end was trimmed by 5 bases and the J gene end by 7 bases; junction bases not matched to a gene: 18. Looked up from germline, CDR1 is DFQATT and CDR2 is SNEGSKA (reference sequence). CDR3 sequence reads: CSAPPPASGRAEVNEQFF. The DNA of the CDR3 is TGCAGTGCTCCCCCCCCGGCTAGCGGGAGGGCCGAGGTGAATGAGCAGTTCTTC.

This clonotype was seen at least ten times. The CDR3 loop is CSAEDSGELFF. In DNA, the CDR3 is TGCAGTGCCGAGGACAGCGGGGAGCTGTTTTTT. The V gene is TRBV20-1, the J gene TRBJ2-2, with D perhaps TRBD1 (6 bases). The germline CDR1 and CDR2 sequences are DFQATT and SNEGSKA (reference sequence). This CDR3 contains 11 residues. Trimming took 6 bases from V and 7 from J, leaving 9 bases between them.

This clonotype was counted at least ten times. The genes are TRBV20-1 and TRBJ2-3, with D possibly being TRBD2 (5 bases). V gave up 0 bases and J gave up 3 bases, with 13 bases separating them. CDR1 is DFQATT, CDR2 SNEGSKA, per germline (reference sequence). This CDR3 comprises 15 residues. The CDR3, as DNA: TGCAGTGCTAGAGACCCTAACCGGGGAACAGATACGCAGTATTTT. Translating it yields CSARDPNRGTDTQYF.

This clonotype has a count of ten or more. The rearrangement joins TRBV2 to TRBJ1-2, with D possibly being TRBD1 (5 bases). The CDR3 consists of 14 residues. Trimming took off 6 bases at V and 1 base at J, with 12 bases between the two ends. Germline V gives CDR1 SNHLY, CDR2 FYNNEI. CDR3 residues: CASRNRGLNYGYTF. In nucleotides, the CDR3 is TGTGCCAGCAGAAACCGGGGCCTTAACTATGGCTACACCTTC. Combining the CDR3 with reference TRBV2 and TRBJ1-2 gives the whole variable domain EPEVTQTPSHQVTQMGQEVILRCVPISNHLYFYWYRQILGQKVEFLVSFYNNEISEKSEIFDDQFSVERPDGSNFTLKIRSTKLEDSAMYFCASRNRGLNYGYTFGSGTRLTVV.

This clonotype was picked up many times. The chain employs TRBV7-7 and TRBJ2-2, with 11 bases aligning to TRBD1. Germline CDR1 reads SSHAT; CDR2 reads FNYEAQ (reference sequence). This CDR3 contains 16 residues. V shed 5 bases and J 4 bases; nucleotides not matched to a gene: 6. CDR3 sequence (DNA): TGTGCCAGCAGCCAGGGGACAGGGGGATCCACCGGGGAGCTGTTTTTT. It yields the protein CASSQGTGGSTGELFF.

Ten or more counts support this clonotype. The V call is TRBV6-1, the J call TRBJ2-6; the D is unclear. V was clipped by 4 bases and J by 0 bases, with 7 bases between them. This CDR3 is 15 amino acids long. Germline CDR1 reads MNHNS; CDR2 reads SASEGT. The CDR3 DNA reads TGTGCCAGCAGTGTCGAGAACTCTGGGGCCAACGTCCTGACTTTC. Its translation: CASSVENSGANVLTF.

This clonotype showed up many times. This chain joins TRBV11-2 and TRBJ2-5; 7 bases align to TRBD2. The V gene's germline CDR1 is SGHAT and CDR2 FQNNGV. The V segment lost 5 bases and the J segment 2 bases; nucleotides outside the gene matches: 5. The CDR3 is made up of 14 amino acids. The CDR3 here is CASSRMGGQETQYF. The DNA for the CDR3 is TGTGCCAGCAGCCGAATGGGGGGGCAAGAGACCCAGTACTTC. The variable domain in full, with the rest retrieved from reference TRBV11-2 and TRBJ2-5, is EAGVAQSPRYKIIEKRQSVAFWCNPISGHATLYWYQQILGQGPKLLIQFQNNGVVDDSQLPKDRFSAERLKGVDSTLKIQPAKLEDSAVYLCASSRMGGQETQYFGPGTRLLVL.

Notes on this clonotype: A much larger clone lies one base from this, so it may be a read error. This chain uses TRBV5-6 with TRBJ1-2; the D gene is possibly TRBD1 (5 bases). This CDR3 region has 14 residues. V dropped 2 bases and J dropped 4 bases, with 12 bases sitting between them. From germline, CDR1 is SGHDT and CDR2 YYEEEE. CDR3 sequence reads: CASSFHRFLYGYTF. The DNA for the CDR3 is TGTGCCAGCAGCTTCCACAGGTTCCTCTATGGCTACACCTTC.

Relative to its sample, this clonotype is medium-sized. This sequence joins TRBV28 and TRBJ2-7, with unresolved D. The germline V gene encodes CDR1 MDHEN and CDR2 SYDVKM. V lost 3 bases to trimming and J lost 3 bases, with 15 bases between them. This CDR3 region has 15 residues. The CDR3 here is CASSLPSVGIYEQYF. CDR3 coding DNA: TGTGCCAGCAGTTTGCCTTCGGTCGGCATCTACGAGCAGTACTTC. Drawing the rest from reference TRBV28 and TRBJ2-7, the complete variable domain is DVKVTQSSRYLVKRTGEKVFLECVQDMDHENMFWYRQDPGLGLRLIYFSYDVKMKEKGDIPEGYSVSREKKERFSLILESASTNQTSMYLCASSLPSVGIYEQYFGPGTRLTVT.

The table lists this clonotype with many counts. The rearrangement uses TRBV6-6 and TRBJ2-7, with 7 bases fitting TRBD1. CDR3 size: 15 residues. Germline V gene lookup returns CDR1 MNHNY and CDR2 SVGAGI (reference sequence). After removal of 2 bases from V and 2 bases from J, the junction contained 6 bases not matched to a gene. The CDR3 reads CASSYLADRTYEQYF. Written as DNA, the CDR3 is TGTGCCAGCAGTTACCTCGCGGACAGGACCTACGAGCAGTACTTC.

This clonotype has a count of ten or more. V and J are TRBV7-2 and TRBJ2-3; TRBD1 might be the D (6 bases). The CDR3 is 14 amino acids. Trimming stripped 5 bases from V and 0 bases from J, with 9 bases between. The germline V gene has CDR1 SGHTA and CDR2 FQGNSA. The CDR3 sequence: CASSRTASTDTQYF. Written as DNA, the CDR3 is TGTGCCAGCAGCAGGACAGCTAGCACAGATACGCAGTATTTT.

In this sample, this clonotype turned up many times. The V call is TRBV6-6, the J call TRBJ2-1, with 12 bases matching TRBD2. This CDR3 contains 16 residues. V dropped 8 bases and J dropped 1; count of bases not matched to a gene: 6. In germline, CDR1 is MNHNY, CDR2 SVGAGI (reference sequence). The CDR3 loop is CASSSGRAVSYNEQFF. In nucleotides, the CDR3 is TGTGCCAGCTCTAGCGGGAGGGCCGTGTCCTACAATGAGCAGTTCTTC.

As DNA, the CDR3 is TGTGCCAGCAGTTTAGGCGGAACCGTCACAGATACGCAGTATTTT. It specifies CASSLGGTVTDTQYF. The chain has TRBV12-3 or TRBV12-4 and TRBJ2-3, with D unresolved. V was shortened by 1 base and J by 2 bases, with 10 bases between the two germline ends. The CDR3 covers 15 residues.

This clonotype was observed at least ten times. The chain couples TRBV5-6 to TRBJ1-1; D is unresolved. V was cut by 6 bases and J by 0 bases, with 12 bases left in between. The CDR3 totals 14 residues. Germline-derived CDR1 and CDR2 are SGHDT and YYEEEE. This chain's CDR3 is CASTIDPVNTEAFF. DNA of the CDR3: TGTGCCAGCACCATAGACCCAGTGAACACTGAAGCTTTCTTT. The full variable domain, its missing parts supplied by reference TRBV5-6 and TRBJ1-1, is DAGVTQSPTHLIKTRGQQVTLRCSPKSGHDTVSWYQQALGQGPQFIFQYYEEEERQRGNFPDRFSGHQFPNYSSELNVNALLLGDSALYLCASTIDPVNTEAFFGQGTRLTVV.

With regard to this clonotype: A read error is possible here, since a much larger clone lies one base away. The rearrangement links TRBV7-9 to TRBJ2-2; D is possibly TRBD1 (6 bases). The CDR3 sequence is 14 residues long. Germline V CDR1 and CDR2: SEHNR, FQNEAQ (reference sequence). The CDR3 reads CASSRDKNTGEPFF. In DNA form, the CDR3 reads TGTGCCAGCAGCCGGGACAAGAACACCGGGGAGCCGTTTTTT.

This clonotype was counted ten times or more. J is TRBJ1-4 and V is TRBV7-2, with TRBD1 matching over 7 bases. Germline assignment: CDR1 SGHTA and CDR2 FQGNSA. Unmatched junction bases numbered 6, after V lost 8 bases and J lost 6 bases. The CDR3 runs 13 residues. CDR3 nucleotides: TGTGCCAGCTCAAGGGGGCGGGATGAAAAACTGTTTTTT. Its translation: CASSRGRDEKLFF.

This clonotype was detected ten times or more. This chain uses TRBV7-9 with TRBJ1-2, with 7 bases fitting TRBD1. With 5 bases clipped from V and 4 bases from J, the junction kept 1 base outside the gene matches. Germline CDR1 SEHNR, CDR2 FQNEAQ (reference sequence). There are 12 residues in the CDR3. In DNA form, the CDR3 reads TGTGCCAGCAGCGGGGACAGCTATGGCTACACCTTC. This encodes CASSGDSYGYTF.